Presented here are 5 T cell receptor beta chains from one specimen sequenced in a study of shared clonotypes between healthy human individuals. The method was immunoSEQ multiplex PCR; TCRdb's version includes in-frame clones alone and lacks a portion of them. The sample shows around 440,000 clones, roughly 80% of them seen only once. The sample consisted of PBMCs. Receptors were obtained from a woman aged 40-49 years in good health. Some clones in this sample may be carry-over from other donors' samples.

This chain uses TRBV19 with TRBJ2-7; weak D call: TRBD1 (6 bases). CDR3 length: 14 residues. V was shortened by 9 bases and J by 0 bases, with 15 bases between the two germline ends. From germline, CDR1 is LNHDA and CDR2 SQIVND (reference sequence). CDR3 coding DNA: TGTGCCAGCCAGGGGCAGGGAGCCTCCTACGAGCAGTACTTC. This encodes CASQGQGASYEQYF.

This clone was seen only once. The same CDR3 also results from other DNA sequences found in this sample. The chain carries TRBV5-6 and TRBJ2-7; D possibly corresponds to TRBD1 (6 bases). Trimming stripped 2 bases from V and 4 bases from J, with 10 bases between. Germline V gives CDR1 SGHDT, CDR2 YYEEEE. This CDR3 has 13 amino acids. CDR3: CASSLQGSYEQYF. Here the CDR3 DNA reads TGTGCCAGCAGCTTACAGGGATCGTACGAGCAGTACTTC.

As to this clone: A single base is all that separates this from a far larger clone, so a read error is likely. Other DNA sequences of this sample code for an identical CDR3. V gene TRBV10-3 combines with J gene TRBJ2-2; no clear D. V lost 2 bases and J lost 0, with 7 bases in between. The germline V gene has CDR1 ENHRY and CDR2 SYGVKD. The CDR3 is made up of 15 amino acids. The CDR3 nucleotides read TGTGCCATCAGTGAGGGAACAGCGAACACCGGGGAGCTGTTTTTT. Protein sequence: CAISEGTANTGELFF.

J is TRBJ2-6 and V is TRBV10-3, with a weak D call TRBD1 (6 bases). Trimming left V 8 bases short and J 4 bases short, with 27 bases between. Germline CDR1 and CDR2: ENHRY and SYGVKD. The CDR3 has 19 amino acids. The CDR3 loop is CAIPASGTSSEEGANVLTF. CDR3 in DNA: TGTGCCATCCCAGCTTCCGGGACATCCTCCGAGGAGGGGGCCAACGTCCTGACTTTC.

This chain links TRBV5-4 with TRBJ2-2, with 8 positions matching TRBD1. This CDR3 has 15 amino acids. V trimming: 4 bases; J trimming: 5 bases; junction bases outside the gene matches: 7. Germline V gives CDR1 SGHNT, CDR2 YYREEE (reference sequence). CDR3 DNA sequence: TGTGCCAGCAGCCTGGGACAGGAAGAGACCGGGGAGCTGTTTTTT. This codes for CASSLGQEETGELFF.